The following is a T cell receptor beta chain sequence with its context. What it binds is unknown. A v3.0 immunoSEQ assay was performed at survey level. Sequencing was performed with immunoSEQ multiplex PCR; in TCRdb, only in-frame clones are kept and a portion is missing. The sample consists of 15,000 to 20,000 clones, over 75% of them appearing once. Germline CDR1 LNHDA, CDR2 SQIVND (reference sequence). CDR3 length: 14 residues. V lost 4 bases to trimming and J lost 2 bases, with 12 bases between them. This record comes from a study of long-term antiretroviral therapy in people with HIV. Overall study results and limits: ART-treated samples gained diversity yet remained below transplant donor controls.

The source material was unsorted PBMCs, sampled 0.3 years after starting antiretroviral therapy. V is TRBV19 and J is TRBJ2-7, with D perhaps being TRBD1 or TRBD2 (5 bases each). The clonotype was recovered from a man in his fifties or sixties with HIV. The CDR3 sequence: CASSTRGFPYEQYF. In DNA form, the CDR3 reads TGTGCCAGTAGTACCCGGGGCTTTCCCTACGAGCAGTACTTC.